This T cell receptor (beta chain) is drawn from a study of cytomegalovirus exposure and HLA in healthy donors. Study-level points and caveats: Listed as cytomegalovirus-associated were over 150 TCR beta chains. There were some public TCRs occurring in many donors, but most TCR sequences were rare. Specific recognition of CMV antigens was confirmed in vitro for three chains (all CMV-associated). Later, an analysis found that TCR clusters from the first cohort tended to co-occur in the roughly 110 validation repertoires.

Data came from immunoSEQ multiplex PCR; TCRdb stores just in-frame clones and leaves some out. The sample carries a few hundred thousand clones, 80% to 90% recorded once. This CDR3 has 13 amino acids. CDR1 GTSNPN and CDR2 SVGIG come from the germline V gene (reference sequence). V lost 4 bases to trimming and J lost 4 bases, with 14 bases between them. For this clone: Its antigen is not identified.

V gene TRBV30 combines with J gene TRBJ2-7, with TRBD1 as a possible D gene (6 bases). The sample taken for sequencing was PBMCs. The receptor comes from a woman aged 18-29 years in good health and CMV-seronegative. The CDR3: CAWNRVGFYEQYF. The CDR3 DNA reads as TGTGCCTGGAACAGGGTAGGATTTTACGAGCAGTACTTC.